Listed below are T cell receptor beta chains from one sample, sequenced in a study of T cells in Graves' hyperthyroidism and ophthalmopathy. Each CDR3 protein is one row after TCRdb ran MiXCR on the multiplex PCR reads. The table lists about 570,000 distinct CDR3 sequences, 46% of them singletons. The sequenced sample was peripheral blood or thyroid tissue (not recorded which). These receptors all stem from an adult woman with Graves' disease, either hyperthyroidism or ophthalmopathy (not recorded which). Each CDR3 is given with its conserved first and last residue. The order of the fields is J gene, V gene, CDR3 protein.

J gene: TRBJ2-5; V gene: TRBV29-1; CDR3 protein: CSPGTAKETQYF
J gene: TRBJ1-5; V gene: TRBV15; CDR3 protein: CATSRVAGRGNQPQHF
J gene: TRBJ1-6; V gene: TRBV12-3/TRBV12-4; CDR3 protein: CASSFRDGDSPLHF
J gene: TRBJ2-3; V gene: TRBV11-2; CDR3 protein: CASSRWTVITDTQYF
J gene: TRBJ1-3; V gene: TRBV5-1; CDR3 protein: CASSLIFRGASGNTIYF
J gene: TRBJ2-7; V gene: TRBV12-3/TRBV12-4; CDR3 protein: CASSLREFSYEQYF
J gene: TRBJ1-2; V gene: TRBV20-1; CDR3 protein: CSAPTSGTGPMNGYTF
J gene: TRBJ1-5; V gene: TRBV7-9; CDR3 protein: CASSQDMGTGGSPQHF
J gene: TRBJ2-2; V gene: TRBV29-1; CDR3 protein: CSVERDSPGELFF
J gene: TRBJ2-7; V gene: TRBV25-1; CDR3 protein: CASSPYSRGQYEQYF
J gene: TRBJ2-5; V gene: TRBV19; CDR3 protein: CASSGTGSSETQYF
J gene: TRBJ1-2; V gene: TRBV5-1; CDR3 protein: CASRPGGFSGYTF
J gene: TRBJ2-7; V gene: TRBV7-7; CDR3 protein: CASSLNFGSEQYF
J gene: TRBJ2-5; V gene: TRBV27; CDR3 protein: CASCRTRGETQYF
J gene: TRBJ2-6; V gene: TRBV2; CDR3 protein: CASSERSGANVLTF
J gene: TRBJ2-5; V gene: TRBV19; CDR3 protein: CASKDRGLETQYF
J gene: TRBJ1-1; V gene: TRBV9; CDR3 protein: CASSLTTGTAFF
J gene: TRBJ1-2; V gene: TRBV6-2/TRBV6-3; CDR3 protein: CASSYGPRNYGYTF
J gene: TRBJ2-7; V gene: TRBV10-3; CDR3 protein: CASSSIAMGAYEQYF
J gene: TRBJ2-7; V gene: TRBV2; CDR3 protein: CASRKGQGGYF
J gene: TRBJ1-4; V gene: TRBV10-3; CDR3 protein: CAISESRTGGEKLFF
J gene: TRBJ2-2; V gene: TRBV27; CDR3 protein: CASSPEQGATGELFF
J gene: TRBJ1-1; V gene: TRBV7-8; CDR3 protein: CASSMGTGLPEAFF
J gene: TRBJ2-7; V gene: TRBV7-9; CDR3 protein: CASRTETGPHEQYF
J gene: TRBJ2-2; V gene: TRBV11-2; CDR3 protein: CASSARGAGDFSGELFF
J gene: TRBJ2-2; V gene: TRBV5-1; CDR3 protein: CAHPGTGNTGELFF
J gene: TRBJ2-7; V gene: TRBV15; CDR3 protein: CATSRYGTSGGFSSYEQYF